This T cell receptor beta chain emerged from a study of T cells after somatic rescue of genetic block. J gave up 6 bases and V 5 bases, and 13 bases lay outside the gene matches. The germline V gene encodes CDR1 SGHAT and CDR2 FQNNGV. The CDR3 contains 18 residues. Using immunoSEQ multiplex PCR, the repertoire was profiled, and TCRdb retains in-frame clones only, with some absent. There are fewer than 15,000 clones in the sample; around 72% occur only once, and roughly 20% lies in the top ten. The sequence derives from a boy aged 5-17 years. The chain recombines TRBV11-2 with TRBJ1-6, with TRBD1 identical over 10 bases. The sequenced material came from peripheral blood mononuclear cells (PBMCs). The CDR3 DNA is TGTGCCAGCAGCCCCCGCCAGGGACAGGGGATAGGTAATTCACCCCTCCACTTT. As protein: CASSPRQGQGIGNSPLHF.